A single sample gave rise to the 23 T cell receptor beta chains below, sequenced in a study of beta chain features in type 1 diabetes. Their target antigens are unknown. Broader study findings: Researchers report that Type 1 diabetes patients had moderately but significantly shorter TCRB CDR3s across all four CD4+ subsets.

Sequencing targeted expressed TCRB transcripts, as all isolated RNA had been reverse transcribed. The repertoire was sequenced with immunoSEQ multiplex PCR; TCRdb's copy has only in-frame clones and lacks some. The sample has 250,000 to 300,000 clones, 24% seen once. What was sequenced was naive CD4+ T cells from blood. The receptors were gathered from a woman in her 30s with type 1 diabetes.

The CDR3 sequence is CASRGGRETQYF. The CDR3 nucleotides read TGTGCCAGTAGAGGGGGACGAGAGACCCAGTACTTC. The rearrangement joins TRBV19 to TRBJ2-5; D may be TRBD1 (6 bases). V lost 6 bases, J lost 4 bases, and 9 bases lay in between. This CDR3 is built from 12 residues. CDR1 is LNHDA and CDR2 is SQIVND in the germline V gene (reference sequence).

This clone has a handful of counts. The chain joins TRBV7-3 to TRBJ1-2, with D possibly being TRBD1 (5 bases). The germline CDR1 and CDR2 sequences are SGHTA and FQGTGA. Trimming pared 0 bases from V and 7 bases from J, leaving 12 bases between. CDR3 length: 14 amino acids. As DNA, the CDR3 is TGTGCCAGCAGCTTAACCGCCGGGGGACTTGGCTACACCTTC. It yields the protein CASSLTAGGLGYTF.

This sequence joins TRBV10-3 and TRBJ2-7; 11 bases align to TRBD2. V shed 6 bases, J shed 0 bases, and the junction held 1 base outside the gene matches. Germline V gene data show CDR1 as ENHRY and CDR2 as SYGVKD. The CDR3 extends over 14 amino acids. CDR3 coding DNA: TGTGCCATCAGGGGACTAGCGGACTCCTACGAGCAGTACTTC. This gives the protein CAIRGLADSYEQYF.

The chain employs TRBV15 and TRBJ1-4, with 8 nucleotides matching TRBD1. The CDR3 sequence is 14 residues long. J gave up 8 bases and V 4 bases, and 6 bases lay outside the gene matches. The V gene's germline CDR1 is LNHNV and CDR2 YYDKDF (reference sequence). CDR3 in amino acids: CATSKGQGGEKLFF. The CDR3 bases are TGTGCCACCAGCAAAGGACAGGGCGGGGAAAAACTGTTTTTT.

This clone was seen a handful of times. The chain combines TRBV11-3 with TRBJ2-5; 9 bases map to TRBD1. The CDR3 is 14 residues long. Trimming took 5 bases from V and 5 from J; bases not matched to a gene: 6. Germline CDR1 is SGHNT and CDR2 is YENEEA. CDR3 region: CASSPGQGSETQYF. The CDR3 nucleotides read TGTGCCAGCAGCCCAGGACAGGGGTCGGAGACCCAGTACTTC.

The chain couples TRBV6-6 to TRBJ1-1; D remains unclear. The CDR3 loop spans 14 amino acids. The V gene lost 0 bases and the J gene lost 1 base, with 6 bases spanning the gap. Germline V lookup: CDR1 MNHNY, CDR2 SVGAGI (reference sequence). The CDR3 protein is CASSYSRRNTEAFF. The CDR3 DNA follows: TGTGCCAGCAGTTACTCTCGGAGGAACACTGAAGCTTTCTTT.

This chain links TRBV18 with TRBJ2-3; D is unresolved. The germline CDR1 and CDR2 sequences are KGHSH and LQKENI. This CDR3 has 13 amino acids. The ends were cut back, 3 bases at V and 3 bases at J, with 7 bases in the middle. The CDR3 spells CASSPPVTDTQYF. The DNA of the CDR3 is TGTGCCAGCTCACCCCCGGTAACAGATACGCAGTATTTT. Full variable domain (remainder filled in from reference TRBV18 and TRBJ2-3): NAGVMQNPRHLVRRRGQEARLRCSPMKGHSHVYWYRQLPEEGLKFMVYLQKENIIDESGMPKERFSAEFPKEGPSILRIQQVVRGDSAAYFCASSPPVTDTQYFGPGTRLTVL.

The CDR3 sequence: CASSLARATNEKLFF. CDR3 sequence (DNA): TGCGCCAGCAGCTTGGCACGAGCAACTAATGAAAAACTGTTTTTT. The chain combines TRBV5-1 with TRBJ1-4; D unclear. Germline V CDR1 and CDR2: SGHRS, YFSETQ. Trimming removed 0 bases at V and 0 bases at J, with 6 bases between. The CDR3 extends over 15 amino acids. Full variable domain (outside the CDR3, taken from reference TRBV5-1 and TRBJ1-4): KAGVTQTPRYLIKTRGQQVTLSCSPISGHRSVSWYQQTPGQGLQFLFEYFSETQRNKGNFPGRFSGRQFSNSRSEMNVSTLELGDSALYLCASSLARATNEKLFFGSGTQLSVL.

This clone was seen more than once but under ten times. V is TRBV28 and J is TRBJ2-6; a possible D gene is TRBD2 (5 bases). There are 14 residues in the CDR3. Germline values: CDR1 MDHEN, CDR2 SYDVKM. V was pared by 10 bases and J by 0 bases, with 10 bases between. CDR3: CATERSSGANVLTF. CDR3 in DNA: TGTGCCACGGAGCGGTCCTCTGGGGCCAACGTCCTGACTTTC.

CDR3 amino acids: CASSQMTGSQETQYF. The CDR3 DNA sequence: TGTGCCAGCAGCCAAATGACAGGGAGTCAAGAGACCCAGTACTTC. The chain links TRBV7-8 to TRBJ2-5, with 7 bases matching TRBD1. This CDR3 region has 15 residues. V lost 5 bases to trimming and J lost 2 bases; unmatched junction nucleotides: 8. CDR1 is SGHVS, CDR2 FQNEAQ, per germline.

This clone was found a few times. The chain has TRBV5-1 and TRBJ2-7, with 11 positions matching TRBD1. The CDR3 has 15 amino acids. V lost 4 bases and J lost 5; bases outside the gene matches: 8. Germline CDR1 and CDR2: SGHRS and YFSETQ. Here the CDR3 DNA reads TGCGCCAGCAGCAGCCGGGACAGGGGGTCCCACGAGCAGTACTTC. The encoded protein is CASSSRDRGSHEQYF.

This clone was seen a few times. The chain uses TRBV10-3 and TRBJ2-2; D may be TRBD2 (6 bases). Trimming took off 6 bases at V and 4 bases at J, with 9 bases between the two ends. This CDR3 has 13 amino acids. The germline gives CDR1 ENHRY, CDR2 SYGVKD. The CDR3 is CAISGSTTGELFF. CDR3 DNA: TGTGCCATCAGCGGGAGTACCACCGGGGAGCTGTTTTTT.

The rearrangement uses TRBV5-1 and TRBJ2-7; D not resolved. V gave up 1 base and J gave up 4 bases, with 6 bases separating them. The CDR3 runs 12 residues. Germline-derived CDR1 and CDR2 are SGHRS and YFSETQ. The CDR3 reads CASSLSEYEQYF. For the CDR3, the DNA is TGCGCCAGCAGCTTGAGCGAGTACGAGCAGTACTTC. The full variable domain, rest sourced from reference TRBV5-1 and TRBJ2-7, is KAGVTQTPRYLIKTRGQQVTLSCSPISGHRSVSWYQQTPGQGLQFLFEYFSETQRNKGNFPGRFSGRQFSNSRSEMNVSTLELGDSALYLCASSLSEYEQYFGPGTRLTVT.

This clone has just one count. The chain uses TRBV21-1 and TRBJ2-1; TRBD1, the table's D call, was not compared with the DNA. TRBV21-1 is flagged as a pseudogene. This CDR3 has 16 amino acids. The CDR3 sequence: CASSKLRESTYNEQFF. The CDR3 DNA is TGTGCCAGCAGCAAGCTCAGGGAATCTACCTACAATGAGCAGTTCTTC.

Here the CDR3 reads CASSAGLAGDTQYF. The CDR3 region has the DNA TGTGCCAGCAGCGCGGGACTAGCGGGAGATACGCAGTATTTT. The rearrangement joins TRBV5-4 to TRBJ2-3, with 12 bases matching TRBD2. The CDR3 is made up of 14 amino acids. The V gene end was trimmed by 4 bases and the J gene end by 5 bases; junction bases not matched to a gene: 2. Germline CDR1 and CDR2: SGHNT and YYREEE (reference sequence).

The sample holds a few counts of this clone. The chain combines TRBV18 with TRBJ2-7, with 8 bases matching TRBD2. Germline CDR1 and CDR2: KGHSH and LQKENI. The ends lost 5 bases at V and 2 bases at J; junction bases unmatched: 2. The CDR3 is 13 residues long. DNA of the CDR3: TGTGCCAGCTCAGCGGGAGGCCCCTACGAGCAGTACTTC. As protein: CASSAGGPYEQYF.

This clone was detected a few times. CDR3 loop: CAWSGQPTGELFF. CDR3 sequence (DNA): TGTGCCTGGAGTGGACAGCCCACCGGGGAGCTGTTTTTT. The gene calls are TRBV30 and TRBJ2-2; a weak D match, TRBD1 (5 bases). Looked up from germline, CDR1 is GTSNPN and CDR2 is SVGIG (reference sequence). V was shortened by 1 base and J by 4 bases, with 7 bases between the two germline ends. The CDR3 loop spans 13 amino acids.

This clone was counted a single time. The chain couples TRBV28 to TRBJ2-4, with 7 bases identical to TRBD1. CDR1 is MDHEN and CDR2 is SYDVKM in the germline V gene. There are 15 residues in the CDR3. V trimming: 5 bases; J trimming: 1 base; junction bases outside the gene matches: 5. CDR3 nucleotide sequence: TGTGCCAGCAGTATGATACAGGGGGCCAAAAACATTCAGTACTTC. Translating gives CASSMIQGAKNIQYF.

This chain links TRBV14 with TRBJ1-2, with a weak D call TRBD1 (5 bases). Germline V gene data show CDR1 as SGHDN and CDR2 as FVKESK. V gave up 4 bases and J gave up 4 bases, with 22 bases separating them. The CDR3 covers 17 residues. CDR3 sequence reads: CASSPNWRGPPFYGYTF. The CDR3 DNA sequence: TGTGCCAGCAGCCCTAATTGGAGGGGACCACCTTTCTATGGCTACACCTTC.

This chain links TRBV7-9 with TRBJ2-1; TRBD2 matches 10 bases. The germline gives CDR1 SEHNR, CDR2 FQNEAQ (reference sequence). The V segment lost 4 bases and the J segment 0 bases; nucleotides outside the gene matches: 9. The CDR3 sequence is 18 residues long. The CDR3 protein is CASSSQGASGSSYNEQFF. For the CDR3, the DNA is TGTGCCAGCAGCTCCCAGGGAGCTAGCGGGAGCTCCTACAATGAGCAGTTCTTC.

This sequence joins TRBV11-2 and TRBJ2-1; D may be TRBD1 (5 bases). The germline V gene encodes CDR1 SGHAT and CDR2 FQNNGV. This CDR3 contains 15 residues. V lost 5 bases and J lost 1, with 12 bases in between. The CDR3 DNA reads as TGTGCCAGCAGCCCCCAGGGTTGGTCCTACAATGAGCAGTTCTTC. It translates to CASSPQGWSYNEQFF. Combining the CDR3 with reference TRBV11-2 and TRBJ2-1 gives the whole variable domain EAGVAQSPRYKIIEKRQSVAFWCNPISGHATLYWYQQILGQGPKLLIQFQNNGVVDDSQLPKDRFSAERLKGVDSTLKIQPAKLEDSAVYLCASSPQGWSYNEQFFGPGTRLTVL.

This clone was seen a handful of times. This sequence joins TRBV5-4 and TRBJ2-1; 11 bases agree with TRBD2. The CDR3 loop spans 15 amino acids. The junction had 11 bases not matched to a gene; V was cut back by 6 bases and J by 9 bases. From germline, CDR1 is SGHNT and CDR2 YYREEE (reference sequence). For the CDR3, the DNA is TGTGCCAGCACCCCCGCTACTAGCGGGAGATTTGAGCAGTTCTTC. Translating it yields CASTPATSGRFEQFF.

The chain has TRBV7-2 and TRBJ2-3, with D possibly matching TRBD2 (5 bases). Germline values: CDR1 SGHTA, CDR2 FQGNSA. V gave up 1 base and J gave up 4 bases, with 9 bases separating them. The CDR3 consists of 14 residues. DNA of the CDR3: TGTGCCAGCAGCTTAGGACGCGGGTCAGATACGCAGTATTTT. Encoded protein: CASSLGRGSDTQYF.